The table lists the clone carrying this T cell receptor beta chain with many counts. The data were obtained in a study of T cells in Graves' hyperthyroidism and ophthalmopathy. The source material, RNA transcripts, was used to amplify TCR beta CDR3 regions. An initial round of RT-PCR targeting the TCR CDR3 relied on the HTBI primer set. In TCRdb, the multiplex PCR reads were re-called with MiXCR into one record per CDR3 protein. The sample yields approximately 420,000 distinct CDR3 sequences, around 15% seen once. This CDR3 has 13 residues. Germline V gene data show CDR1 as MNHEY and CDR2 as SMNVEV (reference sequence). The V gene lost 7 bases and the J gene lost 3 bases, with 12 bases spanning the gap.

Source material: blood. The chain links TRBV27 to TRBJ1-1; unclear D gene. The source of this sequence is a woman aged 18-35 years with Graves' hyperthyroidism. The CDR3 region is CASKRQTHTEAFF. Written as DNA, the CDR3 is TGTGCCAGCAAACGACAAACGCACACTGAAGCTTTCTTT.